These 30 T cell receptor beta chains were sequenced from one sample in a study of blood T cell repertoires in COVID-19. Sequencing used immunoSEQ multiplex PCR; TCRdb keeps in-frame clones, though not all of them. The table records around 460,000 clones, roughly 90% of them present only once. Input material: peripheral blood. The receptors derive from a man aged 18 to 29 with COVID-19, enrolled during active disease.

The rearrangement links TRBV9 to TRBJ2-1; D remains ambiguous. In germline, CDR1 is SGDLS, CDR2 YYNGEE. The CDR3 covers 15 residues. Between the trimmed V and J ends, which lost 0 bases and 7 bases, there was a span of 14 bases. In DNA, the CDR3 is TGTGCCAGCAGCGTAGTAGGCGCTAGAGGTAATGAGCAGTTCTTC. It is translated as CASSVVGARGNEQFF.

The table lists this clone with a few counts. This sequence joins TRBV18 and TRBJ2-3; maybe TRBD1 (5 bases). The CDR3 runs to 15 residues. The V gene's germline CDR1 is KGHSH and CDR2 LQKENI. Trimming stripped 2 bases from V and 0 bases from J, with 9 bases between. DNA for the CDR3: TGTGCCAGCTCACCATTAGGGGATAGCACAGATACGCAGTATTTT. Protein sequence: CASSPLGDSTDTQYF. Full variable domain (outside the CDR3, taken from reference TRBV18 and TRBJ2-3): NAGVMQNPRHLVRRRGQEARLRCSPMKGHSHVYWYRQLPEEGLKFMVYLQKENIIDESGMPKERFSAEFPKEGPSILRIQQVVRGDSAAYFCASSPLGDSTDTQYFGPGTRLTVL.

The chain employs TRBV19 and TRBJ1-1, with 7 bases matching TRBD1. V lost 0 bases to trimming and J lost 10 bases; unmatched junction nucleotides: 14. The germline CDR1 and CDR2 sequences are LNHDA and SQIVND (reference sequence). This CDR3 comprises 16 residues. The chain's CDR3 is CASSIEGQLRSGVAFF. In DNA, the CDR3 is TGTGCCAGTAGTATAGAGGGACAGTTGAGGAGTGGAGTAGCTTTCTTT.

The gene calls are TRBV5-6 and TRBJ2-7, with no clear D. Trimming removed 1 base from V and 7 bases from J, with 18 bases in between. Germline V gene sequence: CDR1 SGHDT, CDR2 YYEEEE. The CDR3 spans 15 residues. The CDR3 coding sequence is TGTGCCAGCAGCTTGCCGCGCGGCAGACCTCGAGAGCAGTACTTC. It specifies CASSLPRGRPREQYF.

The CDR3 nucleotides are TGCAGTGCTATTGAGTACCGGGGAATATACACTGAAGCTTTCTTT. Its translation: CSAIEYRGIYTEAFF. This chain uses TRBV20-1 with TRBJ1-1, with D unresolved. V shed 4 bases and J shed 3 bases, with 18 bases lying between them. The CDR3 is made up of 15 amino acids. Per germline, CDR1 DFQATT and CDR2 SNEGSKA (reference sequence).

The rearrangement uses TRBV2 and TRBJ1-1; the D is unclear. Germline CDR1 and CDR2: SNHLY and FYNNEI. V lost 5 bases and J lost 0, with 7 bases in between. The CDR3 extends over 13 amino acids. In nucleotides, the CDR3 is TGTGCCAGCAGTTCATACATGAACACTGAAGCTTTCTTT. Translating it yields CASSSYMNTEAFF. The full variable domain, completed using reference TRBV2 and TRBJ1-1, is EPEVTQTPSHQVTQMGQEVILRCVPISNHLYFYWYRQILGQKVEFLVSFYNNEISEKSEIFDDQFSVERPDGSNFTLKIRSTKLEDSAMYFCASSSYMNTEAFFGQGTRLTVV.

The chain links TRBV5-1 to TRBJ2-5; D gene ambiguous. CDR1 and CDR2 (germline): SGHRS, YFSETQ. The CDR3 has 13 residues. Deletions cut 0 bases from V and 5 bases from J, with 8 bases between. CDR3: CASSLGFEETQYF. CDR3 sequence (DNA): TGCGCCAGCAGCTTGGGTTTCGAGGAGACCCAGTACTTC. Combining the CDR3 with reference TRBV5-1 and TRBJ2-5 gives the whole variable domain KAGVTQTPRYLIKTRGQQVTLSCSPISGHRSVSWYQQTPGQGLQFLFEYFSETQRNKGNFPGRFSGRQFSNSRSEMNVSTLELGDSALYLCASSLGFEETQYFGPGTRLLVL.

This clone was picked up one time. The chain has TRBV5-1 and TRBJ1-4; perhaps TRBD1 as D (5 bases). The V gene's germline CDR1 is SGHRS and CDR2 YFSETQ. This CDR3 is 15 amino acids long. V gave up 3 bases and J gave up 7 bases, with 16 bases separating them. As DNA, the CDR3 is TGCGCCAGCAGCTCCCTGGGGGGGGTAGGTGAAAAACTGTTTTTT. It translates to CASSSLGGVGEKLFF.

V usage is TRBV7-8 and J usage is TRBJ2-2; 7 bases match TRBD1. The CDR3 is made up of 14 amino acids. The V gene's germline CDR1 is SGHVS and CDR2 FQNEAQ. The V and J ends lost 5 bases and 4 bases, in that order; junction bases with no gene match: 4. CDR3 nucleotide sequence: TGTGCCAGCAGCAAGGACAGGAGCACCGGGGAGCTGTTTTTT. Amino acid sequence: CASSKDRSTGELFF. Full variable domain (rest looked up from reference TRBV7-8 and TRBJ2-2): GAGVSQSPRYKVAKRGQDVALRCDPISGHVSLFWYQQALGQGPEFLTYFQNEAQLDKSGLPSDRFFAERPEGSVSTLKIQRTQQEDSAVYLCASSKDRSTGELFFGEGSRLTVL.

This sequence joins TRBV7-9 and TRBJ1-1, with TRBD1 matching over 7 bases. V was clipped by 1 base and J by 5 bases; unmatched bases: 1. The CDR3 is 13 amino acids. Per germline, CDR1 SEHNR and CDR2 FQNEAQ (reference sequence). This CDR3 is CASSLEGATEAFF. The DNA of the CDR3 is TGTGCCAGCAGCTTAGAGGGGGCTACTGAAGCTTTCTTT.

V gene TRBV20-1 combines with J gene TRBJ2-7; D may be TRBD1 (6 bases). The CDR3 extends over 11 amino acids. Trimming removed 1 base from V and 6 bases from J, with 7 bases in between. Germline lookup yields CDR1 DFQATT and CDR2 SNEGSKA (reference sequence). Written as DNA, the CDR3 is TGCAGTGCTAGAGGGACAGTCGAGCAGTACTTC. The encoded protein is CSARGTVEQYF.

CDR3 in DNA: TGTGCCAGCAGCCTCCCTGATACAGGGCTAGGGTACGAGCAGTACTTC. Translated, it gives CASSLPDTGLGYEQYF. The gene calls are TRBV7-9 and TRBJ2-7; D perhaps matches TRBD1 (6 bases). The CDR3 covers 16 residues. V was trimmed by 5 bases and J by 4 bases, leaving 21 bases between them. CDR1 is SEHNR, CDR2 FQNEAQ, per germline (reference sequence). Filled out from reference TRBV7-9 and TRBJ2-7, the complete variable domain reads DTGVSQNPRHKITKRGQNVTFRCDPISEHNRLYWYRQTLGQGPEFLTYFQNEAQLEKSRLLSDRFSAERPKGSFSTLEIQRTEQGDSAMYLCASSLPDTGLGYEQYFGPGTRLTVT.

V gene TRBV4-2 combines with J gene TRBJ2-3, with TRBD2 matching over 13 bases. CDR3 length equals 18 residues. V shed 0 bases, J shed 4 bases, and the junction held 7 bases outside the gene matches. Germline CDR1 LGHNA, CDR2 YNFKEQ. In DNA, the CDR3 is TGTGCCAGCAGCCAAGAACTAGCGGGGGGGCCGGAAGCAGATACGCAGTATTTT. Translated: CASSQELAGGPEADTQYF.

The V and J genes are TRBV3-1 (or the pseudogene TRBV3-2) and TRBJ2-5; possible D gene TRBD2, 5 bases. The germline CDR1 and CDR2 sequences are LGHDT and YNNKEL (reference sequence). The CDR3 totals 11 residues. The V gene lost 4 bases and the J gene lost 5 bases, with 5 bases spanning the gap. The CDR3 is CASSREETQYF. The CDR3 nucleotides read TGTGCCAGCAGCCGGGAGGAGACCCAGTACTTC.

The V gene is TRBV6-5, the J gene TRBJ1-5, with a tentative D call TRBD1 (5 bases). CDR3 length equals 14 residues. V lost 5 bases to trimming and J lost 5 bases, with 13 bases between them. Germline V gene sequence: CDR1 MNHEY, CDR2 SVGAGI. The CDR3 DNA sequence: TGTGCCAGCAGTCATTCCGGGGGGGATCAGCCCCAGCATTTT. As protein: CASSHSGGDQPQHF.

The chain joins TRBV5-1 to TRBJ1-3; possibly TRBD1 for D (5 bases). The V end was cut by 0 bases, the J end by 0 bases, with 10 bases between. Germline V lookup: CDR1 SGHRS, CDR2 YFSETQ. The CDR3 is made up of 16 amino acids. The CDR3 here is CASSLDWGVSGNTIYF. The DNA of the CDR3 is TGCGCCAGCAGCTTGGATTGGGGCGTCTCTGGAAACACCATATATTTT.

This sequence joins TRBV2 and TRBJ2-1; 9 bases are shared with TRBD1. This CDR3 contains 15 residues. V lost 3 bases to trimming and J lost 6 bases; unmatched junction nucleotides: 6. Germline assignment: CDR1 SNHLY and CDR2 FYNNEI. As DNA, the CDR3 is TGTGCCAGCAGTGACGGGCAGGGACAGGGCAATGAGCAGTTCTTC. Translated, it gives CASSDGQGQGNEQFF.

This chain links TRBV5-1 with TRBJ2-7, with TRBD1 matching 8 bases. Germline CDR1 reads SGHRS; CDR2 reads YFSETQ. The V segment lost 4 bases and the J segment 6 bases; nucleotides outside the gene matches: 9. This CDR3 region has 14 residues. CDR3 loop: CASSTGQAGGEQYF. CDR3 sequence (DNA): TGCGCCAGCAGCACGGGACAGGCTGGCGGCGAGCAGTACTTC.

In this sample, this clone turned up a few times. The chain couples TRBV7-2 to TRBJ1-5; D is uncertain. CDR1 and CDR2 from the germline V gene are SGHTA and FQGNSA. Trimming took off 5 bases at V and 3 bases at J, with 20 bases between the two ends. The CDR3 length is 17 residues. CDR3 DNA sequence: TGTGCCAGCAGCCAAGGACTGGAAAGCACTTTCAATCAGCCCCAGCATTTT. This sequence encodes CASSQGLESTFNQPQHF.

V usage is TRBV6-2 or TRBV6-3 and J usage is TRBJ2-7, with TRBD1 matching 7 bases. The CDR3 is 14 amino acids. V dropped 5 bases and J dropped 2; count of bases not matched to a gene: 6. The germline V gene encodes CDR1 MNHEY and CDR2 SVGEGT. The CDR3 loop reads CASSPGQDPYEQYF. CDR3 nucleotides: TGTGCCAGCAGTCCCGGACAGGATCCCTACGAGCAGTACTTC.

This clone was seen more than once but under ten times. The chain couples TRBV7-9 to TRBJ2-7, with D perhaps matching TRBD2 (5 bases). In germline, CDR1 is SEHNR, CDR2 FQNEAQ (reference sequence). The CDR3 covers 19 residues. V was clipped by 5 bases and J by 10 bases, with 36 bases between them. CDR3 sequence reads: CASSPRTGTVDHSYDHQYF. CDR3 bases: TGTGCCAGCAGCCCGAGGACTGGAACCGTCGACCACTCCTACGATCATCAGTACTTC. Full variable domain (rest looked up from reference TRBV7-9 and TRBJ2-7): DTGVSQNPRHKITKRGQNVTFRCDPISEHNRLYWYRQTLGQGPEFLTYFQNEAQLEKSRLLSDRFSAERPKGSFSTLEIQRTEQGDSAMYLCASSPRTGTVDHSYDHQYFGPGTRLTVT.

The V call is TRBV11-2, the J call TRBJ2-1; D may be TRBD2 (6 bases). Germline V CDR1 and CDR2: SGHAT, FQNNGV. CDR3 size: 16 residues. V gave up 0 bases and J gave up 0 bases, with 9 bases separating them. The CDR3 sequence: CASSLEPGVSYNEQFF. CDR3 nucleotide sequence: TGTGCCAGCAGCTTAGAGCCGGGGGTCTCCTACAATGAGCAGTTCTTC.

The CDR3: CASSLDRNSQNTEAFF. In DNA, the CDR3 is TGTGCCAGCAGCTTAGACCGCAACAGCCAGAACACTGAAGCTTTCTTT. The chain uses TRBV11-2 and TRBJ1-1; D ambiguous. Per the germline V gene, CDR1 is SGHAT and CDR2 is FQNNGV. There are 16 residues in the CDR3. Trimming cost V 0 bases and J 1 base, with 12 bases left between them.

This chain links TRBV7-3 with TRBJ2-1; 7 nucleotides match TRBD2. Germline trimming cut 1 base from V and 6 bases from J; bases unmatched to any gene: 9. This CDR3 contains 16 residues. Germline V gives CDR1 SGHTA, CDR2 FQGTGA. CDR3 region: CASSLMGLAALNEQFF. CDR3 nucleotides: TGTGCCAGCAGCTTAATGGGTCTAGCGGCCCTCAATGAGCAGTTCTTC.

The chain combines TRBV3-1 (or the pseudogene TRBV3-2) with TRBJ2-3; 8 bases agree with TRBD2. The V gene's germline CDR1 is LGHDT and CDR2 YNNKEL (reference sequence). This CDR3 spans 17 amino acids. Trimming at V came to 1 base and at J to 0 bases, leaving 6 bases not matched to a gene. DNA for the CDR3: TGTGCCAGCAGCCAAGTGTCTTCTAGCGGGAGCACAGATACGCAGTATTTT. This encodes CASSQVSSSGSTDTQYF.

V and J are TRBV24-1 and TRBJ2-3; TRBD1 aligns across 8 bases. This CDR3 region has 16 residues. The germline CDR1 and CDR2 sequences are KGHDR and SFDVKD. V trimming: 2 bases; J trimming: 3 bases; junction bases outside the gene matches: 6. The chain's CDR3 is CATSDYLRTGTDTQYF. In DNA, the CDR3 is TGTGCCACCAGTGATTATTTGAGGACAGGGACAGATACGCAGTATTTT.

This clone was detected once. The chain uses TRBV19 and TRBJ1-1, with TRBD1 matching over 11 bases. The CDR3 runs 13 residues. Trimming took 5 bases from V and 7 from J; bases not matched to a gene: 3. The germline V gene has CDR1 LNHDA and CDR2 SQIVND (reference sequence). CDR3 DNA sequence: TGTGCCAGTAGTGGGACAGGGGGGCTTGAAGCTTTCTTT. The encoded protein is CASSGTGGLEAFF.

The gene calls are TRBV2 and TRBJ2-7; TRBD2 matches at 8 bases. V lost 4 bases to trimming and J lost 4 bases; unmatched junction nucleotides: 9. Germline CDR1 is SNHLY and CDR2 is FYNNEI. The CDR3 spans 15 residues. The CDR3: CASSVGGGPEYEQYF. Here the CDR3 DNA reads TGTGCCAGCAGTGTGGGCGGGGGGCCGGAATACGAGCAGTACTTC.

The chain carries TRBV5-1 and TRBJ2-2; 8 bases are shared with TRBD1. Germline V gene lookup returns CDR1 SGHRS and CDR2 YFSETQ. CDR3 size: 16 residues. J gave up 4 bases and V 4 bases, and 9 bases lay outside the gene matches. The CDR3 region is CASSETGVGSTGELFF. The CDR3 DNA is TGCGCCAGCAGCGAGACAGGGGTGGGCTCCACCGGGGAGCTGTTTTTT.

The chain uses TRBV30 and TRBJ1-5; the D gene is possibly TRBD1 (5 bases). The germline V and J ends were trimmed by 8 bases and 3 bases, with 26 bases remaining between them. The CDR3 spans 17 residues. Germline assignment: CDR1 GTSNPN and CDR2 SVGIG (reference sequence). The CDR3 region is CAPTHGGPPPYNQPQHF. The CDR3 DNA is TGTGCCCCTACGCACGGGGGTCCCCCCCCTTACAATCAGCCCCAGCATTTT.